This is a list of T cell receptor beta chains from one sample in a study of T-cell reconstitution after alpha-beta-depleted transplantation in children. TCRdb analysed the PCR reads with MiXCR anew, one entry per CDR3 protein. Of 150,000 to 250,000 distinct CDR3 sequences listed, 5% to 7.5% are singletons. The sample was PBMCs, taken before TCRalphabeta/CD19-depleted stem cell transplant. These TCRs come from a girl under two years old with combined immunodeficiency, due to receive a stem cell transplant. The CDR3 runs from the conserved cysteine through the conserved F or W. Fields, in order: V gene, D gene, J gene, clone size, CDR3 DNA, CDR3 protein. The D gene is left open where the match is weak. Where a row states a size, it is once, few, many or the class of an expanded clone; other rows omit it.

TRBV4-2	TRBD2	TRBJ2-5	few	TGTGCCAGCAGCCAACGAGGACTAGCGGGAGGGCAGCAAGAGACCCAGTACTTC	CASSQRGLAGGQQETQYF
TRBV29-1	-	TRBJ2-7	many	TGCAGCGTTGAAGATCCTCTTTGGGACTACGAGCAGTACTTC	CSVEDPLWDYEQYF
TRBV7-2	-	TRBJ1-3	many	TGTGCCAGCAGCTTTAGTATGGGCTCTGGAAACACCATATATTTT	CASSFSMGSGNTIYF
TRBV29-1	TRBD2	TRBJ2-1	many	TGCAGCGTTGTCTCACCTTTAGCGGGTGAGCAGTTCTTC	CSVVSPLAGEQFF
TRBV24-1	-	TRBJ2-1	many	TGTGCCACCAGTGATTTGGGTAAAGGGATCAATGAGCAGTTCTTC	CATSDLGKGINEQFF
TRBV7-8	-	TRBJ1-5	many	TGTGCCAGCAGCTTATGGAGGGGCGAAGAGTCAGGTCAGCCCCAGCATTTT	CASSLWRGEESGQPQHF
TRBV28	TRBD1	TRBJ1-1	many	TGTGCCAGCAGTTTTAGGACAGGGTTGAACACTGAAGCTTTCTTT	CASSFRTGLNTEAFF
TRBV10-3	TRBD1	TRBJ2-3	many	TGTGCCATCAGTGACCGGGACAGGGAGATAGATACGCAGTATTTT	CAISDRDREIDTQYF
TRBV7-8	-	TRBJ2-7	few	TGTGCCAGCAGCTTAGGTCAGGGGGGGAAGGACTTC	CASSLGQGGKDF
TRBV3-1	TRBD1	TRBJ2-5	few	TGTGCCAGCAGCCGGGACAGGGGCTTCCTCCATCAAGAGACCCAGTACTTC	CASSRDRGFLHQETQYF
TRBV20-1	-	TRBJ2-5	many	TGCAGTGCTCCCGGGGTCGTTAGAGAGACCCAGTACTTC	CSAPGVVRETQYF
TRBV2	-	TRBJ2-4	few	TGTGCCAGCAGCCCCGGACTCTTTACGTCCAAAAACATTCAGTACTTC	CASSPGLFTSKNIQYF
TRBV7-2	-	TRBJ2-7	many	TGTGCCAGCAGCTCCCTGATGGGTTTAGCGAGCTACGAGCAGTACTTC	CASSSLMGLASYEQYF
TRBV12-3/TRBV12-4	-	TRBJ1-2	-	TGTGCCAGCAGTTTCTCGGGTCCCACCTACACCTTC	CASSFSGPTYTF
TRBV7-9	-	TRBJ1-2	-	TGTGCCAGCAGCGCGCACCAGGGAGCTAACTATGGCTACACCTTC	CASSAHQGANYGYTF
TRBV7-3	-	TRBJ2-1	many	TGTGCCAGCTCGGGGCCCCTACACAATGAGCAGTTCTTC	CASSGPLHNEQFF
TRBV10-3	TRBD1	TRBJ1-2	many	TGTGCCACCAGGACAGGAGCTTATGGCTACACCTTC	CATRTGAYGYTF
TRBV25-1	-	TRBJ2-2	many	TGTGCCAGCCAGGGGAACACCGGGGAGCTGTTTTTT	CASQGNTGELFF
TRBV7-9	-	TRBJ2-1	many	TGTGCCAGCAGCCCCCCAAATGAGCAGTTCTTC	CASSPPNEQFF
TRBV24-1	-	TRBJ2-5	many	TGTGCCACCAGTGTGGGGAGGGAGACCCAGTACTTC	CATSVGRETQYF
TRBV25-1	TRBD1	TRBJ2-2	many	TGTGCCAGCAAAAGCCCGAGACAGGGTACCGGGGAGCTGTTTTTT	CASKSPRQGTGELFF
TRBV13	TRBD2	TRBJ2-7	-	TGTGCCAGCAGCTTGGGACTAGCGATGATATACGAGCAGTACTTC	CASSLGLAMIYEQYF
TRBV7-4	-	TRBJ1-2	many	TGTGCCAGCAGCTTAGTGCGGAACCCTAACTATGGCTACACCTTC	CASSLVRNPNYGYTF
TRBV20-1	-	TRBJ2-1	many	TGCAGTGCCGGCCAGGCGGCTAACACCTACAATGAGCAGTTCTTC	CSAGQAANTYNEQFF
TRBV28	-	TRBJ1-3	many	TGTGCCAGCAGTTTAGTCTCTTTCTCTGGAAACACCATATATTTT	CASSLVSFSGNTIYF
TRBV5-5	-	TRBJ2-1	few	TGTGCCAGCAGCTGGGACCCGGGGGACTACAATGAGCAGTTCTTC	CASSWDPGDYNEQFF
TRBV9	TRBD2	TRBJ2-1	few	TGTGCCAGCAGCGTGGCGGGAGTATCCTACAATGAGCAGTTCTTC	CASSVAGVSYNEQFF
TRBV3-1	-	TRBJ2-7	many	TGTGCCAGCAGCCAAGGCGGCCCTTACGAGCAGTACTTC	CASSQGGPYEQYF
TRBV28	-	TRBJ1-1	many	TGTGCCAGCAGTTTGGGGAGCACTGAAGCTTTCTTT	CASSLGSTEAFF
TRBV6-4	TRBD2	TRBJ2-1	many	TGTGCCAGCAGCTCCAATCACTTACTAGCGGGCAATGAGCAGTTCTTC	CASSSNHLLAGNEQFF
TRBV29-1	TRBD1	TRBJ2-3	many	TGCAGCGTTGATGGGGACAGGGGCACAGATACGCAGTATTTT	CSVDGDRGTDTQYF
TRBV20-1	TRBD2	TRBJ2-7	many	TGCAGTGTTTGGACTAGCGGGAGGAGCTCCTACGAGCAGTACTTC	CSVWTSGRSSYEQYF
TRBV13	TRBD1	TRBJ1-1	-	TGTGCCAGCAGCTTAACACCCCGGTTCTTAGGACAGGGGAAGGGAACTGAAGCTTTCTTT	CASSLTPRFLGQGKGTEAFF
TRBV4-3	TRBD1	TRBJ1-1	few	TGCGCCAGCAGCCAAGACAGGGGGCACACTGAAGCTTTCTTT	CASSQDRGHTEAFF
TRBV4-2	-	TRBJ1-5	-	TGTGCCAGCAGAACACAGGACAGTAGCAATCAGCCCCAGCATTTT	CASRTQDSSNQPQHF
TRBV9	TRBD2	TRBJ2-2	many	TGTGCCAGCAGCGTCCTACTAGCGGGAGGCACCGGGGAGCTGTTTTTT	CASSVLLAGGTGELFF
TRBV4-1	TRBD1	TRBJ2-6	-	TGCGCCAGCAGCCAACAAAAGACAGGGGCGGTCGGTCGGGCCAACGTCCTGACTTTC	CASSQQKTGAVGRANVLTF
TRBV4-1	-	TRBJ1-5	many	TGCGCCAGCAGCCTCGAGGACAGTTTTTTTCAGCCCCAGCATTTT	CASSLEDSFFQPQHF
TRBV6-5	-	TRBJ1-5	many	TGTGCCGCGAATACCTATAGCAATCAGCCCCAGCATTTT	CAANTYSNQPQHF
TRBV25-1	-	TRBJ2-5	many	TGTGCCAGCAGTGAATATCGTTTGGGTAACTTCCAAGAGACCCAGTACTTC	CASSEYRLGNFQETQYF
TRBV5-1	TRBD1	TRBJ1-6	-	TGCGCCAGCAACCTCCGACAGGGGCAGTTGGGTTCACCCCTCCACTTT	CASNLRQGQLGSPLHF
TRBV11-2	-	TRBJ1-3	many	TGTGCCAGCAGCCCCAGGGGCCCTGGAAACACCATATATTTT	CASSPRGPGNTIYF
TRBV20-1	TRBD1	TRBJ2-5	-	TGCAGTGCTCCCCCGGGACAGGGGCTTCAAGAGACCCAGTACTTC	CSAPPGQGLQETQYF
TRBV28	-	TRBJ2-6	many	TGTGCCAGCAGTTTCCCCACAGAGCTAAGCTCTGGGGCCAACGTCCTGACTTTC	CASSFPTELSSGANVLTF
TRBV29-1	TRBD1	TRBJ1-3	many	TGCAGCGTCGTCTTATTAGGAGGGGGCCACACCATATATTTT	CSVVLLGGGHTIYF
TRBV7-9	-	TRBJ2-7	many	TGTGCCAGCAGCTCTATGGGTTCCTCCTACGAGCAGTACTTC	CASSSMGSSYEQYF
TRBV3-1	TRBD2	TRBJ2-7	-	TGTGCCAGCAGCCCTGGCGGGGGGGTGTTCTACGAGCAGTACTTC	CASSPGGGVFYEQYF
TRBV15	-	TRBJ2-2	many	TGTGCCACCAGCAGAGAGGTGGGGCAAATCGACGGGGAGCTGTTTTTT	CATSREVGQIDGELFF
TRBV7-2	TRBD2	TRBJ2-7	many	TGTGCCAGCAGCTACACCGGGGGGAGGGGCCACGAGCAGTACTTC	CASSYTGGRGHEQYF
TRBV7-2	-	TRBJ2-3	-	TGTGCCAGCAGCCCACTTGGCCTCGCGCCAGATACGCAGTATTTT	CASSPLGLAPDTQYF
TRBV20-1	-	TRBJ1-2	many	TGCAGTGCTAGAGAATCCGGGACCGCCTATGGCTACACCTTC	CSARESGTAYGYTF
TRBV25-1	TRBD1	TRBJ2-5	many	TGTGCCAGCAGTGAGTTCGGGGTGTCAGGGGGTGAGAACCAAGAGACCCAGTACTTC	CASSEFGVSGGENQETQYF
TRBV10-3	TRBD2	TRBJ2-5	many	TGTGCCATCAGTCTCGGGGGGGTGGACGAAGAGACCCAGTACTTC	CAISLGGVDEETQYF
TRBV9	-	TRBJ2-3	many	TGTGCCAGCAGCGTAGCAAGTCACGGGCAAGATACGCAGTATTTT	CASSVASHGQDTQYF
TRBV9	TRBD2	TRBJ2-1	many	TGTGCCAGCAGCGTAGGGGGGGGGACTAGCGGATACAATGAGCAGTTCTTC	CASSVGGGTSGYNEQFF
TRBV15	-	TRBJ1-2	-	TGTGCCAGCAGCCCCAGGACAGCTGGCTACACCTTC	CASSPRTAGYTF
TRBV11-2	TRBD1	TRBJ2-3	many	TGTGCCAGCAGCTTAGGTTATCCCGGACAGGGCTTAGATACGCAGTATTTT	CASSLGYPGQGLDTQYF
TRBV13	-	TRBJ2-6	many	TGTGCCAGCAGCTTATCCCAACAGGTCCTGACTTTC	CASSLSQQVLTF
TRBV20-1	-	TRBJ2-7	few	TGCTGTGCTAGAGGCCCACGAGGGGGAGCGCTAACCTACGAGCAGTACTTC	CCARGPRGGALTYEQYF